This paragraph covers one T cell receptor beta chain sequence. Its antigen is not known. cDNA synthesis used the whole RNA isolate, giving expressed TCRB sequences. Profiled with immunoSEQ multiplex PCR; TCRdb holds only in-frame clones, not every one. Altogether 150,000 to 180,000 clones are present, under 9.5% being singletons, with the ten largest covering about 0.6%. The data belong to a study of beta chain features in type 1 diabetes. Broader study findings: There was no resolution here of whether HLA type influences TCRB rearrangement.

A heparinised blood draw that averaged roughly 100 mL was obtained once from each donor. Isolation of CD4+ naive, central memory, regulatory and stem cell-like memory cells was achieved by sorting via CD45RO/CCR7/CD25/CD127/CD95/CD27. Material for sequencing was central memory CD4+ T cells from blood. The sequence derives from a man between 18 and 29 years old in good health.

CDR3 bases: TGTGCCAGCAGTGTGGACAGGCATTATGGCTACACCTTC. Translation gives CASSVDRHYGYTF. The rearrangement joins TRBV6-5 to TRBJ1-2; 7 bases map to TRBD1. Germline trimming cut 5 bases from V and 5 bases from J; bases unmatched to any gene: 5. Germline values: CDR1 MNHEY, CDR2 SVGAGI. The CDR3 sequence is 13 residues long.